This TCR beta chain was identified in a study of beta chain features in type 1 diabetes. Study-level results: Reads derived from cDNA could over-represent cells showing high TCR expression.

The V segment lost 4 bases and the J segment 3 bases; nucleotides outside the gene matches: 6. This CDR3 contains 15 residues. The germline gives CDR1 MDHEN, CDR2 SYDVKM. As regards this clone: Its antigen is unidentified.

As every portion of the isolated RNA was reverse transcribed, the sequencing read expressed TCRB transcripts. TCRdb's table, derived via immunoSEQ multiplex PCR, lists solely in-frame clones and lacks some. The sample contains 310,000 or so clones, 11% of which appear only once. This chain connects TRBV28 to TRBJ2-3, with TRBD2 matching 8 bases. Sequenced input: naive CD4+ T cells from blood. This TCR came from a woman in her twenties or thirties in good health. CDR3: CASSSSGRGTDTQYF. The CDR3 DNA reads TGTGCCAGCAGTTCCAGCGGGAGAGGTACAGATACGCAGTATTTT.